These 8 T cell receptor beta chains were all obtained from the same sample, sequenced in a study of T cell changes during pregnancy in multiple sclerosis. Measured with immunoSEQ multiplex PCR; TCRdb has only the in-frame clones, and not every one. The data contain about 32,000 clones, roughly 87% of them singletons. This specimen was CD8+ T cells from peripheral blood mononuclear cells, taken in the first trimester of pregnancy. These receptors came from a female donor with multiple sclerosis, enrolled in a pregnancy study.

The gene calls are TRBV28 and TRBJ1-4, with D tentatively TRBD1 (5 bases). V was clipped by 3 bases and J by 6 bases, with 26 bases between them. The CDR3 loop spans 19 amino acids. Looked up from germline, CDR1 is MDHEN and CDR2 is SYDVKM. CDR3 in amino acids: CASSFSLIEFRVVDEKLFF. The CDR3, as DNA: TGTGCCAGCAGTTTTTCCCTCATAGAATTCAGGGTGGTTGATGAAAAACTGTTTTTT.

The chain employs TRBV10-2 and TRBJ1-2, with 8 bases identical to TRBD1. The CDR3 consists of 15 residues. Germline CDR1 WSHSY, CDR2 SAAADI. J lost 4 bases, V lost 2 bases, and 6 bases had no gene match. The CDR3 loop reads CASSEQGAIVYGYTF. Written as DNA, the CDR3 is TGCGCCAGCAGTGAGCAGGGGGCGATCGTCTATGGCTACACCTTC.

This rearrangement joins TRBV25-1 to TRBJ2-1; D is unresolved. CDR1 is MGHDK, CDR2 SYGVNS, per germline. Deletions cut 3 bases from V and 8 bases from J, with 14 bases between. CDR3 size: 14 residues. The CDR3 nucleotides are TGTGCCAGCAGTGACCCCCGCCGGAGCGATGAGCAGTTCTTC. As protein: CASSDPRRSDEQFF.

The CDR3 coding sequence is TGTGCCAGCAGCTTAGGCGCGGGGGGCCGGGCCGGGGAGCTGTTTTTT. Amino acids: CASSLGAGGRAGELFF. V usage is TRBV7-9 and J usage is TRBJ2-2; 8 bases are a match to TRBD2. The germline V gene has CDR1 SEHNR and CDR2 FQNEAQ (reference sequence). The CDR3 consists of 16 residues. The V gene end was trimmed by 1 base and the J gene end by 6 bases; junction bases not matched to a gene: 7.

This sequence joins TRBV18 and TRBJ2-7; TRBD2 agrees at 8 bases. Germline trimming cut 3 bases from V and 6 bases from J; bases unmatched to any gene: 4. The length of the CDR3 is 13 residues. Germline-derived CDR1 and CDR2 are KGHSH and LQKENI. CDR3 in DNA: TGTGCCAGCTCACCTCGGGAGGGGGGCGAGCAGTACTTC. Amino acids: CASSPREGGEQYF.

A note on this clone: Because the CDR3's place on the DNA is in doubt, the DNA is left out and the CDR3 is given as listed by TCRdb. CDR3 loop: CASSTSEGLSNSYTF. V gene TRBV6-4 combines with J gene TRBJ1-2; TRBD1, the D gene given by the table, was not confirmed from the DNA. 15 amino acids form the CDR3, both terminal residues included. Germline V gives CDR1 MRHNA, CDR2 SNTAGT.

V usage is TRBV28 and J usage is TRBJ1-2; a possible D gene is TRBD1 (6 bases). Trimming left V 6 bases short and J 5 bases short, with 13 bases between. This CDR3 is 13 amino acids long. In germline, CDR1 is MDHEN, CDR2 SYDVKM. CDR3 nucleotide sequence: TGTGCCAGCAGAACGAAAACAGGGTATGGCTACACCTTC. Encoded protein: CASRTKTGYGYTF.

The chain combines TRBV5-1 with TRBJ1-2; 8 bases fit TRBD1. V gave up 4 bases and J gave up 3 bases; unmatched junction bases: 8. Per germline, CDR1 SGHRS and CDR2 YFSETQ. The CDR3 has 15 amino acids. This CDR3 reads CASSIRRGPDYGYTF. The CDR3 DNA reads TGCGCCAGCAGCATCCGCAGGGGGCCGGACTATGGCTACACCTTC. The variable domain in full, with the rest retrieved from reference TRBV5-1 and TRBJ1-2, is KAGVTQTPRYLIKTRGQQVTLSCSPISGHRSVSWYQQTPGQGLQFLFEYFSETQRNKGNFPGRFSGRQFSNSRSEMNVSTLELGDSALYLCASSIRRGPDYGYTFGSGTRLTVV.